This TCR beta chain was sequenced for a study of identical twins. The germline gives CDR1 SGHRS, CDR2 YFSETQ. Trimming left V 4 bases short and J 0 bases short, with 10 bases between. The CDR3 extends over 14 amino acids. A universal primer site was incorporated via template switching, and the cDNA contained unique molecular identifiers. TCRdb ran MiXCR on the 5' RACE reads and lists one entry per CDR3 protein. This table has hundreds of thousands of distinct CDR3 sequences, 10% to 15% appearing once. Broader study findings: Where beta out-of-frame sequences were concerned, excess twin sharing was weaker. While abundant cord blood beta clonotypes carried fewer insertions, memory repertoires showed no such pattern.

Healthy Caucasian donors formed the entire cohort. This clonotype has a handful of counts. No antigen is known for it. The same data also contributed to another study, on yellow fever vaccine responses in identical twins.

Sequencing was carried out using PBMCs. This chain uses TRBV5-1 with TRBJ1-2; D remains ambiguous. The receptor was derived from a woman aged 18 to 35 in good health. As DNA, the CDR3 is TGCGCCAGCAGCACGGACGGAGCTAACTATGGCTACACCTTC. It specifies CASSTDGANYGYTF.